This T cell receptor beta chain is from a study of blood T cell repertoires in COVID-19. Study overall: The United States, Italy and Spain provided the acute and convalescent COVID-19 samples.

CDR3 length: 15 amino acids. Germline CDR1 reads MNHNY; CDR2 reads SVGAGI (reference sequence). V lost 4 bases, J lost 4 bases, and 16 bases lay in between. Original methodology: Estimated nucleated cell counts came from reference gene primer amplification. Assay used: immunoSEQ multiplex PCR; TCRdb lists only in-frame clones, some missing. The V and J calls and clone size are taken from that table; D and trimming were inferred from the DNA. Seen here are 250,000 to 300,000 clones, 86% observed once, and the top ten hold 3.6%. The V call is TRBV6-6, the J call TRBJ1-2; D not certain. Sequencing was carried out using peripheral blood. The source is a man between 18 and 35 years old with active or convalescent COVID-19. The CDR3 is CASSFPRGTIYGYTF. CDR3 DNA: TGTGCCAGCAGTTTCCCGAGAGGCACGATCTATGGCTACACCTTC.